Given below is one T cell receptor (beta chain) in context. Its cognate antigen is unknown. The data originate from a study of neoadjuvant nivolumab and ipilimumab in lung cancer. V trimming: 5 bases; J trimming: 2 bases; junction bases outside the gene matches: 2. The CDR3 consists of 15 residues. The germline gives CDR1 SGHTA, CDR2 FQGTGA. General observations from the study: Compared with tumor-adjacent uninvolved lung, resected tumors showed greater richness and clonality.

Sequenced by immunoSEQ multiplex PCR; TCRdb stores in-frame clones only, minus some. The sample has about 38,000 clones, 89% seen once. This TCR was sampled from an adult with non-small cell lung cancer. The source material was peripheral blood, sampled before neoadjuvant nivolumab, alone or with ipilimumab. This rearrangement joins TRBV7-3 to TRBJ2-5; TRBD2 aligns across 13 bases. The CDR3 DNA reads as TGTGCCAGCAGCACGGGACTAGCGGGACAAGAGACCCAGTACTTC. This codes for CASSTGLAGQETQYF.